This T cell receptor (beta chain) was documented in a study of CD8+ T cells in alopecia areata. Study-wide points: Normal-skin resident alphabeta T cells also appear among scalp sample sequences.

Of note for this clone: The antigen remains undetermined.

Collected material from alopecia areata patients comprised lesional scalp punch biopsies and peripheral blood. T lymphocytes (CD4+ and CD8+) were sorted from PBMCs. Per germline, CDR1 MGHRA and CDR2 YSYEKL. Germline trimming cut 4 bases from V and 5 bases from J; bases unmatched to any gene: 17. CDR3 length: 20 residues. Extracted RNA was reverse transcribed into cDNA, the sequencing template. The method was immunoSEQ multiplex PCR; TCRdb's version includes in-frame clones alone and lacks a portion of them. The repertoire holds hundreds of thousands of clones, with under 80% as singletons. The receptor comes from a human donor with alopecia areata. The material sequenced was CD4+ T cells sorted from blood, taken at week 0. The V and J genes are TRBV4-1 and TRBJ2-7, with TRBD2 identical over 16 bases. The CDR3 nucleotides are TGCGCCAGCAGCCCCTACTCGGGACTAGCGGGGGGGCCGTCCGCCCACGAGCAGTACTTC. This encodes CASSPYSGLAGGPSAHEQYF.